Each of the 17 T cell receptor beta chains below was sequenced from the same sample in a study of blood T cell repertoires in COVID-19. Profiling relied on immunoSEQ multiplex PCR, and the TCRdb table lists in-frame clones only, not all of them. Among 150,000 to 200,000 clones listed, approximately 88% were seen once. The sequencing sample was made of PBMCs or T cells enriched from blood (not recorded which). Source of these receptors: a man in his 70s who had been exposed to COVID-19.

This clone was picked up one time. The V gene is TRBV28, the J gene TRBJ2-3; the D gene is possibly TRBD1 (5 bases). Per germline, CDR1 MDHEN and CDR2 SYDVKM. The CDR3 extends over 14 amino acids. The V and J ends lost 3 bases and 4 bases respectively, with 11 bases between them. CDR3 bases: TGTGCCAGCAGTTTGCAGGGTGGCCCAGATACGCAGTATTTT. Translation: CASSLQGGPDTQYF.

V and J are TRBV5-5 and TRBJ2-6, with D perhaps TRBD1 (5 bases). The V gene lost 2 bases and the J gene lost 7 bases, with 13 bases spanning the gap. Per the germline V gene, CDR1 is SGHKS and CDR2 is YYEKEE (reference sequence). The CDR3 loop spans 15 amino acids. CDR3 nucleotides: TGTGCCAGCAGCTTAATTCCAGGGCTCGCCAACGTCCTGACTTTC. Translated: CASSLIPGLANVLTF. The variable domain in full, with the rest retrieved from reference TRBV5-5 and TRBJ2-6, is DAGVTQSPTHLIKTRGQQVTLRCSPISGHKSVSWYQQVLGQGPQFIFQYYEKEERGRGNFPDRFSARQFPNYSSELNVNALLLGDSALYLCASSLIPGLANVLTFGAGSRLTVL.

The chain carries TRBV5-1 and TRBJ1-2, with 12 bases aligning to TRBD1. Per the germline V gene, CDR1 is SGHRS and CDR2 is YFSETQ. The CDR3 is 16 residues long. V was pared by 4 bases and J by 2 bases, with 6 bases of the junction left unmatched. As DNA, the CDR3 is TGCGCCAGCAGCCCCACAGGGACAGGGGGCAACTATGGCTACACCTTC. Protein: CASSPTGTGGNYGYTF. The whole variable domain, remainder taken from reference TRBV5-1 and TRBJ1-2, is KAGVTQTPRYLIKTRGQQVTLSCSPISGHRSVSWYQQTPGQGLQFLFEYFSETQRNKGNFPGRFSGRQFSNSRSEMNVSTLELGDSALYLCASSPTGTGGNYGYTFGSGTRLTVV.

The chain couples TRBV7-2 to TRBJ2-1; maybe TRBD1 (6 bases). The CDR3 contains 18 residues. CDR1 is SGHTA, CDR2 FQGNSA, per germline. Trimming took off 3 bases at V and 5 bases at J, with 23 bases between the two ends. DNA for the CDR3: TGTGCCAGCAGCTTCCAAGTAGGCTCGTGGGGGCTAAACAATGAGCAGTTCTTC. Translated: CASSFQVGSWGLNNEQFF. Full variable domain (remainder filled in from reference TRBV7-2 and TRBJ2-1): GAGVSQSPSNKVTEKGKDVELRCDPISGHTALYWYRQSLGQGLEFLIYFQGNSAPDKSGLPSDRFSAERTGGSVSTLTIQRTQQEDSAVYLCASSFQVGSWGLNNEQFFGPGTRLTVL.

The chain uses TRBV6-5 and TRBJ1-1; D is perhaps TRBD1 (5 bases). V dropped 5 bases and J dropped 5 bases, with 15 bases sitting between them. CDR1 and CDR2 from the germline V gene are MNHEY and SVGAGI. The CDR3 has 14 residues. Here the CDR3 reads CASSLREMRTEAFF. In nucleotides, the CDR3 is TGTGCCAGCAGTCTCAGGGAAATGAGGACTGAAGCTTTCTTT.

The chain has TRBV5-1 and TRBJ2-2; a weak D match, TRBD2 (6 bases). This CDR3 has 13 amino acids. Germline-derived CDR1 and CDR2 are SGHRS and YFSETQ. The V end lost 1 base, the J end lost 6 bases, and 7 bases lay between the germline ends. CDR3 sequence: CASSLPGAGELFF. The CDR3 DNA is TGCGCCAGCAGCTTGCCGGGAGCCGGGGAGCTGTTTTTT. The whole variable domain, remainder taken from reference TRBV5-1 and TRBJ2-2, is KAGVTQTPRYLIKTRGQQVTLSCSPISGHRSVSWYQQTPGQGLQFLFEYFSETQRNKGNFPGRFSGRQFSNSRSEMNVSTLELGDSALYLCASSLPGAGELFFGEGSRLTVL.

This chain links TRBV9 with TRBJ2-2; D gene uncertain. The germline CDR1 and CDR2 sequences are SGDLS and YYNGEE. The V end lost 3 bases, the J end lost 2 bases, and 8 bases lay between the germline ends. The CDR3 has 14 residues. The CDR3 reads CASSGPSNTGELFF. The DNA for the CDR3 is TGTGCCAGCAGCGGGCCGTCTAACACCGGGGAGCTGTTTTTT.

The V gene is TRBV28, the J gene TRBJ1-2; TRBD1 is a possible D gene (5 bases). Trimming took off 3 bases at V and 6 bases at J, with 20 bases between the two ends. Germline V gene lookup returns CDR1 MDHEN and CDR2 SYDVKM. The CDR3 sequence is 16 residues long. DNA for the CDR3: TGTGCCAGCAGTTTCGTGAGGACAAACCTTGCGGATGGCTACACCTTC. Translation: CASSFVRTNLADGYTF.

Here the CDR3 reads CASSYGGLGEAWKQYF. The CDR3 DNA follows: TGTGCCAGCAGTTACGGTGGACTAGGTGAGGCTTGGAAGCAGTACTTC. The chain links TRBV6-2 or TRBV6-3 to TRBJ2-7; 7 nucleotides line up with TRBD2. The CDR3 runs to 16 residues. Trimming cost V 2 bases and J 8 bases; bases outside gene matches: 15. Germline assignment: CDR1 MNHEY and CDR2 SVGEGT.

The CDR3 bases are TGTGCCAGCAGCAGGGGCCAGAGGACGCAGTATTTT. Translation: CASSRGQRTQYF. The chain uses TRBV12-3 or TRBV12-4 and TRBJ2-3; D perhaps matches TRBD1 (6 bases). The CDR3 totals 12 residues. The ends were cut back, 6 bases at V and 9 bases at J, with 13 bases in the middle.

This clone was detected once. This chain uses TRBV5-1 with TRBJ2-5; 10 bases line up with TRBD2. The germline CDR1 and CDR2 sequences are SGHRS and YFSETQ. Germline trimming cut 0 bases from V and 5 bases from J; bases unmatched to any gene: 10. The CDR3 runs 17 residues. The CDR3 sequence is CASSLGPLGAGGETQYF. The CDR3 coding sequence is TGCGCCAGCAGCTTGGGACCCCTCGGAGCGGGAGGGGAGACCCAGTACTTC. Full variable domain (rest looked up from reference TRBV5-1 and TRBJ2-5): KAGVTQTPRYLIKTRGQQVTLSCSPISGHRSVSWYQQTPGQGLQFLFEYFSETQRNKGNFPGRFSGRQFSNSRSEMNVSTLELGDSALYLCASSLGPLGAGGETQYFGPGTRLLVL.

CDR3 region: CASSLQGGADEQYF. CDR3 in DNA: TGTGCCAGCAGCTTACAAGGGGGCGCGGACGAGCAGTACTTC. This sequence joins TRBV7-2 and TRBJ2-7, with 7 bases matching TRBD1. J lost 5 bases, V lost 2 bases, and 6 bases had no gene match. Germline-derived CDR1 and CDR2 are SGHTA and FQGNSA. The CDR3 contains 14 residues.

V usage is TRBV9 and J usage is TRBJ1-4; maybe TRBD1 (6 bases). The CDR3 is 15 residues long. Trimming took off 4 bases at V and 4 bases at J, with 14 bases between the two ends. CDR1 and CDR2 (germline): SGDLS, YYNGEE. The CDR3 nucleotides are TGTGCCAGCAGCCTCCAGGGGTTGGGTAATGAAAAACTGTTTTTT. Translation gives CASSLQGLGNEKLFF. Together with reference TRBV9 and TRBJ1-4, the CDR3 gives the full variable domain: DSGVTQTPKHLITATGQRVTLRCSPRSGDLSVYWYQQSLDQGLQFLIQYYNGEERAKGNILERFSAQQFPDLHSELNLSSLELGDSALYFCASSLQGLGNEKLFFGSGTQLSVL.

The CDR3 region has the DNA TGTGCCAGCAGTTCCACAGCGGGAGCGAGAGAGGAGACCCAGTACTTC. Residues: CASSSTAGAREETQYF. V gene TRBV6-5 combines with J gene TRBJ2-5, with 8 bases matching TRBD2. CDR1 and CDR2 from the germline V gene are MNHEY and SVGAGI. V was pared by 4 bases and J by 5 bases, with 12 bases of the junction left unmatched. The CDR3 is 16 residues long.

The chain has TRBV20-1 and TRBJ1-1; 10 nucleotides line up with TRBD1. V trimming: 3 bases; J trimming: 2 bases; junction bases outside the gene matches: 3. The CDR3 consists of 14 residues. Germline V gene sequence: CDR1 DFQATT, CDR2 SNEGSKA (reference sequence). For the CDR3, the DNA is TGCAGTGCTAGTGGGGACAGGGGTAACACTGAAGCTTTCTTT. It yields the protein CSASGDRGNTEAFF.

The genes are TRBV4-2 and TRBJ1-4; D gene ambiguous. Germline CDR1 reads LGHNA; CDR2 reads YNFKEQ. Trimming took 3 bases from V and 0 from J, leaving 11 bases between them. The CDR3 totals 16 residues. The CDR3 coding sequence is TGTGCCAGCAGCCATTCCGCGGCAACAACTAATGAAAAACTGTTTTTT. Translation gives CASSHSAATTNEKLFF.

This chain joins TRBV6-6 and TRBJ1-4, with 7 bases identical to TRBD1. Losses at the gene ends were 8 bases for V and 8 bases for J; bases not matched to a gene: 5. The CDR3 has 12 residues. The germline gives CDR1 MNHNY, CDR2 SVGAGI (reference sequence). The chain's CDR3 is CASGLQGEKLFF. CDR3 DNA: TGTGCCAGCGGCTTACAGGGGGAAAAACTGTTTTTT.